This is a list of T cell receptor beta chains from one sample in a study of lymphopenia after photon versus proton radiotherapy. Some clones are missing from TCRdb's copy, which holds only in-frame ones; the method was immunoSEQ multiplex PCR. The sample carries 10,000 to 15,000 clones, roughly nine tenths recorded once. The sample here was peripheral blood, taken from a patient treated with proton-based radiotherapy. The origin of the receptors is a man aged 60 to 69 with pancreatic cancer. Both conserved end residues are part of each CDR3. Each record gives: J gene, V gene, clone size, CDR3 length, D gene, CDR3 DNA, CDR3 protein. A D gene is named only where the DNA matches it firmly. Size tells how often a clone was seen (once, few, many) or the class of an expanded clone, and some rows leave it out.

>TRBJ2-5|TRBV19|-|13|TRBD1
TGTGCCGCGGGACAGGCAAATCAAGAGACCCAGTACTTC
CAAGQANQETQYF
>TRBJ2-1|TRBV10-3|-|13|-
TGTGCCATCACGAGCGGCCTGGGCAATGAGCAGTTCTTC
CAITSGLGNEQFF
>TRBJ1-5|TRBV6-6|-|16|-
TGTGCAAGCAGTTACCCGTCGGATGTTCGTGGGCAGCCCCAGCATTTT
CASSYPSDVRGQPQHF
>TRBJ2-7|TRBV6-5|-|16|-
TGTGCCAGCAGTTACTCAAGGAGGGTCGGCTACTACGAGCAGTACTTC
CASSYSRRVGYYEQYF
>TRBJ1-3|TRBV5-6|-|14|-
TGTGCCAGCAGCTTGCAGGGGTCTGTGGACACCATATATTTT
CASSLQGSVDTIYF
>TRBJ2-1|TRBV30|-|15|-
TGTGCCTGGACCCAAATGGGACTTACCTACAATGAGCAGTTCTTC
CAWTQMGLTYNEQFF
>TRBJ2-5|TRBV5-5|-|15|-
TGTGCCAGCAGCTCTCTGTTGGGAGAGAAAGAGACCCAGTACTTC
CASSSLLGEKETQYF
>TRBJ2-7|TRBV7-6|-|14|-
TGTGCCAGCAGCCGATCCGGGGGAACCTACGAGCAGTACTTC
CASSRSGGTYEQYF
>TRBJ2-1|TRBV9|once|15|-
TGTGCCAGCAGCGTAGGGGTGGCGGGAAGGAGTGAGCAGTTCTTC
CASSVGVAGRSEQFF
>TRBJ2-7|TRBV11-3|-|18|TRBD2
TGTGCCAGCAGCTTAAGGGCAGGACTAGCGGGAGTTCTGTACGAGCAGTACTTC
CASSLRAGLAGVLYEQYF
>TRBJ1-1|TRBV6-5|-|15|TRBD1
TGTGCCAGCAGTTATGGACAGGGGGGTTGGTTGGAAGCTTTCTTT
CASSYGQGGWLEAFF
>TRBJ2-7|TRBV28|-|11|-
TGTGCCAGCAGAGCCCGTTGGGAGCAGTACTTC
CASRARWEQYF
>TRBJ2-2|TRBV5-1|once|16|TRBD2
TGCGCCAGCAGCTTGATAGCGGGAGTCGACACCGGGGAGCTGTTTTTT
CASSLIAGVDTGELFF
>TRBJ2-2|TRBV19|once|15|-
TGTGCCAGTAGCCGTCCGGGGGTTAGCCCCGGGGAGCTGTTTTTT
CASSRPGVSPGELFF
>TRBJ2-5|TRBV7-9|few|13|-
TGTGCCAGCAGCTTAGGGACAGTAAAGACCCAGTACTTC
CASSLGTVKTQYF
>TRBJ2-7|TRBV7-8|-|17|TRBD2
TGTGCCAGCAGCCGCACTAGCGGGAGGGCCAACCCCTACGAGCAGTACTTC
CASSRTSGRANPYEQYF
>TRBJ2-7|TRBV10-3|-|18|TRBD2
TGTGCCATCAGTGAGTCGGTGGCGGGAGGGCCGCTGTCCTACGAGCAGTACTTC
CAISESVAGGPLSYEQYF
>TRBJ2-1|TRBV6-6|-|15|TRBD2
TGTGCCAAGATTCGGACTAGCGGTATTTGCAATGAGCAGTTCTTC
CAKIRTSGICNEQFF
>TRBJ2-1|TRBV14|-|16|TRBD2
TGTGCCAGCAGCCAGGGGACTAACCGTCCCTACAATGAGCAGTTCTTC
CASSQGTNRPYNEQFF
>TRBJ1-5|TRBV19|-|15|TRBD1
TGTGCCAGTAGAAGGACAGGGTTAAGCAATCAGCCCCAGCATTTT
CASRRTGLSNQPQHF
>TRBJ2-1|TRBV29-1|-|17|TRBD2
TGCAGCATCGGAGGACTAGCGGGGATTAACTCCTACAATGAGCAGTTCTTC
CSIGGLAGINSYNEQFF
>TRBJ2-5|TRBV28|-|16|TRBD2
TGTGCCAGCAGTCTAATAGCGGGAGGGCCGCAAGAGACCCAGTACTTC
CASSLIAGGPQETQYF
>TRBJ2-7|TRBV6-1|-|12|-
TGTGCCAGCAGGGGGCTGCCCTACGAGCAGTACTTC
CASRGLPYEQYF
>TRBJ1-5|TRBV30|-|14|-
TGTGCCTGGAGTGAACGGAGGAAAAATCAGCCCCAGCATTTT
CAWSERRKNQPQHF
>TRBJ1-5|TRBV5-4|-|15|-
TGTGCCAGCAGCTCGGACGGGGAGGTGGGTCAGCCCCAGCATTTT
CASSSDGEVGQPQHF
>TRBJ1-1|TRBV28|-|11|-
TGTGCCACCCAGAGAGGGACTGAAGCTTTCTTT
CATQRGTEAFF